A single sample gave rise to the 9 T cell receptor beta chains below, sequenced in a study of T-cell memory formation after mild COVID-19. Via MiXCR, TCRdb re-called the 5' RACE reads, giving one row per CDR3 protein. The table has approximately 240,000 distinct CDR3 sequences, about 17% seen once; the top ten hold around 3.4%. The sample was PBMCs or a T cell subset sorted from them (not recorded which). The receptor set was obtained from a man between 18 and 29 years old who had mild COVID-19 (a few samples of this study predate the infection). Cell type and time point are not known.

The chain has TRBV7-8 and TRBJ1-6; 7 nucleotides agree with TRBD1. Germline assignment: CDR1 SGHVS and CDR2 FQNEAQ. V dropped 4 bases and J dropped 5; count of bases not matched to a gene: 5. CDR3 size: 15 residues. DNA of the CDR3: TGTGCCAGCAGCTACGGACAGGTGGATAATTCACCCCTCCACTTT. It translates to CASSYGQVDNSPLHF.

V gene TRBV7-7 combines with J gene TRBJ2-5; 11 nucleotides agree with TRBD1. The V gene's germline CDR1 is SSHAT and CDR2 FNYEAQ (reference sequence). This CDR3 comprises 17 residues. The V gene end was trimmed by 5 bases and the J gene end by 4 bases; junction bases not matched to a gene: 12. This CDR3 reads CASSRVGTGGKGETQYF. CDR3 nucleotide sequence: TGTGCCAGCAGCCGAGTCGGGACAGGGGGTAAAGGAGAGACCCAGTACTTC.

This clonotype has only a few counts. The V and J genes are TRBV12-3 or TRBV12-4 and TRBJ1-2; D ambiguous. The CDR3 sequence is 10 residues long. V was pared by 3 bases and J by 8 bases, with 4 bases between. CDR3 sequence reads: CASSFSGYTF. CDR3 nucleotide sequence: TGTGCCAGCAGTTTTTCCGGCTACACCTTC.

This clonotype was detected a few times. The chain links TRBV19 to TRBJ1-4; 10 positions agree with TRBD1. V shed 7 bases and J 1 base; nucleotides not matched to a gene: 6. This CDR3 is built from 16 residues. CDR1 and CDR2 (germline): LNHDA, SQIVND (reference sequence). The CDR3 sequence is CASNRDRGGTNEKLFF. DNA for the CDR3: TGTGCCAGTAACCGGGACAGGGGAGGAACTAATGAAAAACTGTTTTTT. The whole variable domain, filled in from reference TRBV19 and TRBJ1-4, reads DGGITQSPKYLFRKEGQNVTLSCEQNLNHDAMYWYRQDPGQGLRLIYYSQIVNDFQKGDIAEGYSVSREKKESFPLTVTSAQKNPTAFYLCASNRDRGGTNEKLFFGSGTQLSVL.

The chain recombines TRBV28 with TRBJ2-5; D uncertain. Trimming left V 6 bases short and J 2 bases short, with 4 bases between. Germline V gives CDR1 MDHEN, CDR2 SYDVKM. CDR3 length: 11 amino acids. In DNA, the CDR3 is TGTGCCAGCAGGAGTCAAGAGACCCAGTACTTC. This codes for CASRSQETQYF.

This clonotype has more than one count but fewer than ten. The chain uses TRBV6-5 and TRBJ2-3, with 12 bases identical to TRBD2. The CDR3 consists of 16 residues. Germline CDR1 is MNHEY and CDR2 is SVGAGI. V dropped 6 bases and J dropped 1; count of bases not matched to a gene: 5. For the CDR3, the DNA is TGTGCCAGCAGGACTAGCGGGGGCCACGGCACAGATACGCAGTATTTT. This sequence encodes CASRTSGGHGTDTQYF.

The V gene is TRBV11-3, the J gene TRBJ2-3; 12 bases align to TRBD2. The CDR3 extends over 17 amino acids. CDR1 and CDR2 from the germline V gene are SGHNT and YENEEA. V gave up 5 bases and J gave up 3 bases; unmatched junction bases: 9. The CDR3 region has the DNA TGTGCCAGCAGCCGTCGACTAGCGGGGGTTCTAACAGATACGCAGTATTTT. The encoded protein is CASSRRLAGVLTDTQYF.

The V and J genes are TRBV14 and TRBJ2-1; D may correspond to TRBD1 or TRBD2 (7 bases each). The CDR3 is 16 residues long. V lost 4 bases and J lost 5, with 18 bases in between. Germline V gene data show CDR1 as SGHDN and CDR2 as FVKESK. The DNA for the CDR3 is TGTGCCAGCAGCCGAGGACAGGCGGGGGAAAACAATGAGCAGTTCTTC. It codes for CASSRGQAGENNEQFF.

This sequence joins TRBV7-9 and TRBJ1-1, with D hard to call. The CDR3 loop spans 12 amino acids. Germline V gene sequence: CDR1 SEHNR, CDR2 FQNEAQ (reference sequence). V lost 8 bases, J lost 6 bases, and 13 bases lay in between. The CDR3 nucleotides are TGTGCCAGCCGGGTTGAGGGTCCTGAAGCTTTCTTT. This codes for CASRVEGPEAFF.